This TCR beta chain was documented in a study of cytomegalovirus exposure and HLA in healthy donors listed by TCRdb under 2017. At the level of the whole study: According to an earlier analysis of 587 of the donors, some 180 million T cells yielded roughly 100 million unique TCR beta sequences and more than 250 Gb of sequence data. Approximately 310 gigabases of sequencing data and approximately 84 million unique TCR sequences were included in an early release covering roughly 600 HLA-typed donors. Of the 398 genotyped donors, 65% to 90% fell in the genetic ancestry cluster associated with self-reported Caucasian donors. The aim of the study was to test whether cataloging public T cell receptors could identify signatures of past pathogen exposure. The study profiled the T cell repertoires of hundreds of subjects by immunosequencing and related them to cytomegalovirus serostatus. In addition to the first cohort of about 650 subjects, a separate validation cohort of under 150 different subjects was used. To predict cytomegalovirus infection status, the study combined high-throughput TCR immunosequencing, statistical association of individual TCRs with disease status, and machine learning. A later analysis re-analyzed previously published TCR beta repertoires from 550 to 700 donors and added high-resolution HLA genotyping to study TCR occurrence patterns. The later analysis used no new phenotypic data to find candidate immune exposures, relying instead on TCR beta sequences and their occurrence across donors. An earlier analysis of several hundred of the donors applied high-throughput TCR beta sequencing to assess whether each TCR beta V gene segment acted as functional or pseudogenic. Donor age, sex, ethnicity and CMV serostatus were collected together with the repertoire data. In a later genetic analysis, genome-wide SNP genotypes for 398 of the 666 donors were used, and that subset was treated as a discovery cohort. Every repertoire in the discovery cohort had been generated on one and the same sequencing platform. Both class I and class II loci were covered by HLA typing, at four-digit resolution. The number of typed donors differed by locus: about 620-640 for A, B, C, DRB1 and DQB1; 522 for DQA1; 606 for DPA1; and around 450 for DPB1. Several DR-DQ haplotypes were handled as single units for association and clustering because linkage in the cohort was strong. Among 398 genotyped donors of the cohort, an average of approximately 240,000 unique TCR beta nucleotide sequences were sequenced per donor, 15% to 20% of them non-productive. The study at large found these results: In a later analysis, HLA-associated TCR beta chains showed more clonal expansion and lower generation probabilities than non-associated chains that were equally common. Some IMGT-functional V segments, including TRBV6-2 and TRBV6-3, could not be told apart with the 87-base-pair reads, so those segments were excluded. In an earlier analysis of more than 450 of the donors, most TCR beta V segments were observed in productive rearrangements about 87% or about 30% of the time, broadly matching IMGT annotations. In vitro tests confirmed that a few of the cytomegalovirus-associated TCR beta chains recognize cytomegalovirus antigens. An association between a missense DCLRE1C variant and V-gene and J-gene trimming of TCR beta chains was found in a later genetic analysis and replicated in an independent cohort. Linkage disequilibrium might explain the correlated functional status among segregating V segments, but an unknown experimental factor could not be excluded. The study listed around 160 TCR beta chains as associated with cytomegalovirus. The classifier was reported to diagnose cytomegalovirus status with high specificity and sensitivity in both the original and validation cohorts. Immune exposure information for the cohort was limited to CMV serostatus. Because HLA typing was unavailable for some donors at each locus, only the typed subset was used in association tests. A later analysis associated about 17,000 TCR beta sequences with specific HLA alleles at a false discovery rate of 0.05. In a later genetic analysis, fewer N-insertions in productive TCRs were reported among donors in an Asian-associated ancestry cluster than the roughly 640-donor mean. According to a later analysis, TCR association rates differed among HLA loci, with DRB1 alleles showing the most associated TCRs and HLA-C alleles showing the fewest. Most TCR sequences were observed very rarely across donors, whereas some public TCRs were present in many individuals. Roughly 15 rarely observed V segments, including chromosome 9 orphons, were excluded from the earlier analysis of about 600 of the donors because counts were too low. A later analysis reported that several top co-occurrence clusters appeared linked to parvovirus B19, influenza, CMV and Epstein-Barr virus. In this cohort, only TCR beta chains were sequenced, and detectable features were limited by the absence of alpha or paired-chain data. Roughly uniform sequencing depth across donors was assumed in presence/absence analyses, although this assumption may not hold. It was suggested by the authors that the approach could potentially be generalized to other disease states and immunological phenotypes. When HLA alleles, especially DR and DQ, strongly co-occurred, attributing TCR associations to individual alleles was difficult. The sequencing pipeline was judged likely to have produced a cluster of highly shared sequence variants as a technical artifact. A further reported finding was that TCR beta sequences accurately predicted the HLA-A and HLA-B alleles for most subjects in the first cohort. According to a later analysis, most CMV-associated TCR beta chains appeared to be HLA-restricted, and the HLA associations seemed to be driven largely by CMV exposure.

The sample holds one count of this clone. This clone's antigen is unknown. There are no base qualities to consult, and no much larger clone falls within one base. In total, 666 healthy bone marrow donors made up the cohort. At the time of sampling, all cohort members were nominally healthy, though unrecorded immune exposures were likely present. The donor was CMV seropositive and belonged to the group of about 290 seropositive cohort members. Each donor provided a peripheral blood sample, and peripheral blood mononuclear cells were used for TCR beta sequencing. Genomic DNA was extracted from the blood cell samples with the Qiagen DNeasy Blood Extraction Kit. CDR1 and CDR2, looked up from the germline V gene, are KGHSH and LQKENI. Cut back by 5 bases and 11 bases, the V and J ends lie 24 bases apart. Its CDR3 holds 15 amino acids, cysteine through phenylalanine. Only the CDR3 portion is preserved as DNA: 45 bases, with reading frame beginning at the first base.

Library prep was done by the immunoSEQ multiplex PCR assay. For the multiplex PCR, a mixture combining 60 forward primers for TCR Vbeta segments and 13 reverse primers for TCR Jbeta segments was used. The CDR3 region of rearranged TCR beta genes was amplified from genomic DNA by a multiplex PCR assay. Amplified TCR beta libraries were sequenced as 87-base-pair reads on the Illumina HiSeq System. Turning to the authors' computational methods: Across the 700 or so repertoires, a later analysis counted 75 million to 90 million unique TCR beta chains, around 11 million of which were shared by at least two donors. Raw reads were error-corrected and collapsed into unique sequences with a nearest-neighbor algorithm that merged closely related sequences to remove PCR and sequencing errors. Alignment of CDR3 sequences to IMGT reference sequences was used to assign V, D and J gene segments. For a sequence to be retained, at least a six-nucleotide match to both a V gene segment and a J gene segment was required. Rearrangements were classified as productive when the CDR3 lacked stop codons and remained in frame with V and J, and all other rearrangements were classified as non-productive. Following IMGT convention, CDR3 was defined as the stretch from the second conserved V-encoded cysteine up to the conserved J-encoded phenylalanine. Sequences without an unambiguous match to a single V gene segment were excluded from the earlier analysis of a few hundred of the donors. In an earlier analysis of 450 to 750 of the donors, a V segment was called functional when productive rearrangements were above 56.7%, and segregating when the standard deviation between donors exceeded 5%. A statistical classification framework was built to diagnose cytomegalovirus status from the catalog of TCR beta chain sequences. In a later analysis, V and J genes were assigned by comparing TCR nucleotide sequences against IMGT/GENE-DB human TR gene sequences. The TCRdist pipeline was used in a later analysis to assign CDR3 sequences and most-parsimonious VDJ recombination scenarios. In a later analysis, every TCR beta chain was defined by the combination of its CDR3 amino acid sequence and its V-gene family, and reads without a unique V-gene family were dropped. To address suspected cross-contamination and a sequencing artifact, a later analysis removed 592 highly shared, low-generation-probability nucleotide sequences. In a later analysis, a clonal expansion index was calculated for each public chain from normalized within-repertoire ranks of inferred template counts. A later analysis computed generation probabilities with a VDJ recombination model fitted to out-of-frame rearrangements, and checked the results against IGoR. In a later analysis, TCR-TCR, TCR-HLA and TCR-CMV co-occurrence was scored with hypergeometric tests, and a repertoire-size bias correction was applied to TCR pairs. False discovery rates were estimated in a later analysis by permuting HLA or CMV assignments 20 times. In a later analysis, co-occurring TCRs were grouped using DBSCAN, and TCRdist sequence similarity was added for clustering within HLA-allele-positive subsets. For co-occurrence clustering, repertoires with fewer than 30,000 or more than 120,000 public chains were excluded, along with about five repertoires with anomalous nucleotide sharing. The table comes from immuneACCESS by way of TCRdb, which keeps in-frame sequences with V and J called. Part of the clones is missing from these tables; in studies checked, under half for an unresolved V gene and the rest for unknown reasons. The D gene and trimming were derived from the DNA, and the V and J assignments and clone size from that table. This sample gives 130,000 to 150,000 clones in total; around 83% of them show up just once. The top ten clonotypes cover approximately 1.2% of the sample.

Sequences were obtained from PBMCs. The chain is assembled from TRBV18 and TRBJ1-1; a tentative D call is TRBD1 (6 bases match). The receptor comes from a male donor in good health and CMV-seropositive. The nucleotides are TGTGCCAGCTCATCTAGATCCCCGGGGGGGGGCGAGGCTTTCTTT. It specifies CASSSRSPGGGEAFF.